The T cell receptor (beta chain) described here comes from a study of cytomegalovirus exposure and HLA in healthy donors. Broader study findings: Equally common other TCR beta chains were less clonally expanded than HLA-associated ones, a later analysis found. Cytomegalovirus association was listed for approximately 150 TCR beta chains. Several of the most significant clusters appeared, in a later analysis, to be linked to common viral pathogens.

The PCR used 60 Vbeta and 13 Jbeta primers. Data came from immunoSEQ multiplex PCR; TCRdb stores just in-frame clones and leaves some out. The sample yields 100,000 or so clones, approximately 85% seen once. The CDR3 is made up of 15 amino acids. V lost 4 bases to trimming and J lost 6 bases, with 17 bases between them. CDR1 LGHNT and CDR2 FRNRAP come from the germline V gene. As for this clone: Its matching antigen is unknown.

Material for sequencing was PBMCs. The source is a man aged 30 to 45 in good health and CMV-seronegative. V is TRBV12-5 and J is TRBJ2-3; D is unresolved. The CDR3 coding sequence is TGTGCTAGTGGTTACTTTACCCGTCGCAGGGATACGCAGTATTTT. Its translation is CASGYFTRRRDTQYF. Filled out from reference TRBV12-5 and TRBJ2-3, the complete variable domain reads DARVTQTPRHKVTEMGQEVTMRCQPILGHNTVFWYRQTMMQGLELLAYFRNRAPLDDSGMPKDRFSAEMPDATLATLKIQPSEPRDSAVYFCASGYFTRRRDTQYFGPGTRLTVL.